This T cell receptor (beta chain) was identified during a study of T cells in Graves' hyperthyroidism and ophthalmopathy. Findings and limits, study-wide: Ophthalmopathy was told apart from stable hyperthyroidism by a 13 V-J model.

CDR3 length: 13 amino acids. The ends were cut back, 7 bases at V and 5 bases at J, with 15 bases in the middle. Germline lookup yields CDR1 MDHEN and CDR2 SYDVKM. As concerns this clonotype: Its antigen is unknown. This may be a read error, as it is one base from a much larger clone.

RNA transcripts provided the source from which TCR beta CDR3 regions were amplified. When the TCR CDR3 underwent first-round RT-PCR, the HTBI primer set was used. TCRdb re-called the multiplex PCR reads with MiXCR, one entry per CDR3 protein. In the table there are hundreds of thousands of distinct CDR3 sequences, around 21% of which are singletons. With duration under 3 months, ophthalmopathy was active: Clinical Activity Score at least 3, NOSPECS at least 4. Uncontrolled infection, other autoimmune disease, pregnancy or lactation barred patients from enrollment. This chain joins TRBV28 and TRBJ2-7, with a tentative D call TRBD2 (6 bases). The sequencing input was blood. The clonotype comes from a man between 25 and 39 years old with Graves' ophthalmopathy. CDR3 region: CASKVGGTHEQYF. CDR3 sequence (DNA): TGTGCCAGCAAAGTAGGAGGGACCCACGAGCAGTACTTC.